The 10 T cell receptor beta chains given below trace back to one sample, sequenced in a study of Graves' ophthalmopathy and Graves' hyperthyroidism. Amplification targeted the TCR beta CDR3 regions, with RNA transcripts as the source material. Second-round multiplex PCR came after first-round RT-PCR with HTBI primers. TCRdb independently ran MiXCR on the multiplex PCR reads; one entry per CDR3 protein. The table records hundreds of thousands of distinct CDR3 sequences, around 50% of them present only once. Sequences were obtained from peripheral blood. The receptor set was obtained from an adult man with Graves' ophthalmopathy.

This clonotype was observed a handful of times. The chain is built from TRBV19 and TRBJ1-2, with D unclear. CDR3 length: 13 residues. Germline assignment: CDR1 LNHDA and CDR2 SQIVND (reference sequence). V lost 8 bases to trimming and J lost 5 bases, with 15 bases between them. The CDR3 sequence: CASRYDDYYGYTF. CDR3 in DNA: TGTGCCAGTCGCTATGACGATTATTATGGCTACACCTTC. The complete variable domain, with remaining parts taken from reference TRBV19 and TRBJ1-2, reads DGGITQSPKYLFRKEGQNVTLSCEQNLNHDAMYWYRQDPGQGLRLIYYSQIVNDFQKGDIAEGYSVSREKKESFPLTVTSAQKNPTAFYLCASRYDDYYGYTFGSGTRLTVV.

The chain couples TRBV2 to TRBJ2-7; 7 bases are shared with TRBD1. CDR3 length: 15 residues. Trimming took 6 bases from V and 6 from J; bases not matched to a gene: 14. Germline values: CDR1 SNHLY, CDR2 FYNNEI. The chain's CDR3 is CASSPTGPGISEQYF. CDR3 coding DNA: TGTGCCAGCAGCCCGACAGGGCCGGGTATCTCCGAGCAGTACTTC.

This clonotype has more than one count but fewer than ten. CDR3 sequence: CSAISRDRSSYNEQFF. For the CDR3, the DNA is TGCAGCGCCATCAGCCGGGACAGAAGCTCCTACAATGAGCAGTTCTTC. This rearrangement joins TRBV29-1 to TRBJ2-1; 7 nucleotides line up with TRBD1. V was pared by 7 bases and J by 0 bases, with 12 bases of the junction left unmatched. The V gene's germline CDR1 is SQVTM and CDR2 ANQGSEA. This CDR3 is built from 16 residues.

The V call is TRBV5-4, the J call TRBJ2-7, with 9 bases that match TRBD1. Near its end, the DNA agrees better with TRBJ2-1, so the J call may be wrong. Germline V gene lookup returns CDR1 SGHNT and CDR2 YYREEE (reference sequence). There are 16 residues in the CDR3. CDR3: CASSSPVPPDRGEQFF. CDR3 bases: TGTGCCAGCAGCTCCCCGGTGCCTCCGGACAGGGGTGAGCAGTTCTTC.

A few counts support this clonotype. The CDR3 loop reads CASSRPSGMSYEQYF. CDR3 nucleotides: TGTGCCAGCAGCCGTCCTAGCGGGATGTCCTACGAGCAGTACTTC. V gene TRBV28 combines with J gene TRBJ2-7; 9 nucleotides match TRBD2. The germline CDR1 and CDR2 sequences are MDHEN and SYDVKM. J lost 1 base, V lost 6 bases, and 7 bases had no gene match. The CDR3 is 15 residues long.

The gene calls are TRBV28 and TRBJ1-5; D possibly corresponds to TRBD1 (5 bases). CDR1 and CDR2 from the germline V gene are MDHEN and SYDVKM. V was cut by 11 bases and J by 13 bases, with 15 bases left in between. The CDR3 covers 10 residues. In DNA, the CDR3 is TGTGCCGGCTCAGCAGGGACGCAGCATTTT. Its protein product is CAGSAGTQHF.

CDR3 amino acids: CASSSGTLSTEAFF. As DNA, the CDR3 is TGTGCCAGCAGCTCGGGGACATTGAGCACTGAAGCTTTCTTT. This chain joins TRBV7-2 and TRBJ1-1; TRBD1 might be the D (6 bases). Germline CDR1 reads SGHTA; CDR2 reads FQGNSA. V dropped 4 bases and J dropped 4 bases, with 13 bases sitting between them. The CDR3 runs to 14 residues.

This sequence joins TRBV28 and TRBJ1-1; D is possibly TRBD1 (5 bases). V gave up 6 bases and J gave up 5 bases, with 19 bases separating them. Looked up from germline, CDR1 is MDHEN and CDR2 is SYDVKM. The CDR3 length is 15 residues. CDR3 region: CASSPAGGVKTEAFF. The DNA for the CDR3 is TGTGCCAGCAGCCCTGCGGGGGGGGTAAAGACTGAAGCTTTCTTT.

J is TRBJ2-2 and V is TRBV12-3 or TRBV12-4; D remains ambiguous. The CDR3 extends over 15 amino acids. V gave up 1 base and J gave up 2 bases, with 8 bases separating them. CDR3 sequence: CASSLGTVNTGELFF. Here the CDR3 DNA reads TGTGCCAGCAGTTTAGGGACCGTCAACACCGGGGAGCTGTTTTTT.

This clonotype showed up just a few times. This rearrangement joins TRBV7-9 to TRBJ1-6; D unclear. The germline V and J ends were trimmed by 5 bases and 7 bases, with 18 bases remaining between them. The CDR3 runs to 16 residues. CDR1 SEHNR and CDR2 FQNEAQ come from the germline V gene (reference sequence). This CDR3 is CASSPSMGEFNSPLHF. CDR3 nucleotide sequence: TGTGCCAGCAGCCCGAGCATGGGAGAGTTCAATTCACCCCTCCACTTT. Filled out from reference TRBV7-9 and TRBJ1-6, the complete variable domain reads DTGVSQNPRHKITKRGQNVTFRCDPISEHNRLYWYRQTLGQGPEFLTYFQNEAQLEKSRLLSDRFSAERPKGSFSTLEIQRTEQGDSAMYLCASSPSMGEFNSPLHFGNGTRLTVT.